This T cell receptor beta chain was found in a study of T cells in Graves' hyperthyroidism and ophthalmopathy. Study outcomes and limitations: Within blood appeared most thyroid clonotypes that had expanded above 0.001. Ophthalmopathy could be told apart from stable hyperthyroidism with a 13 V-J model.

The CDR3 is 12 amino acids. V was trimmed by 0 bases and J by 14 bases, leaving 15 bases between them. Germline V gene sequence: CDR1 DFQATT, CDR2 SNEGSKA (reference sequence). Lactation, pregnancy, other autoimmune disease or uncontrolled infection led to exclusion of patients. As concerns this clonotype: Its antigen is as yet unknown.

TCR beta CDR3 region amplification was performed from RNA transcripts. HTBI primers were the set used in a first-round RT-PCR of the TCR CDR3. TCRdb re-called the multiplex PCR reads with MiXCR, one entry per CDR3 protein. The sample lists a few hundred thousand distinct CDR3 sequences, about half occurring once. J is TRBJ2-3 and V is TRBV20-1, with D unclear. The sequencing sample was made of peripheral blood or thyroid tissue (not recorded which). The receptor's source is a young woman with Graves' hyperthyroidism. CDR3: CSARDRTASTYF. In nucleotides, the CDR3 is TGCAGTGCTAGAGATCGAACAGCCTCTACGTATTTT.